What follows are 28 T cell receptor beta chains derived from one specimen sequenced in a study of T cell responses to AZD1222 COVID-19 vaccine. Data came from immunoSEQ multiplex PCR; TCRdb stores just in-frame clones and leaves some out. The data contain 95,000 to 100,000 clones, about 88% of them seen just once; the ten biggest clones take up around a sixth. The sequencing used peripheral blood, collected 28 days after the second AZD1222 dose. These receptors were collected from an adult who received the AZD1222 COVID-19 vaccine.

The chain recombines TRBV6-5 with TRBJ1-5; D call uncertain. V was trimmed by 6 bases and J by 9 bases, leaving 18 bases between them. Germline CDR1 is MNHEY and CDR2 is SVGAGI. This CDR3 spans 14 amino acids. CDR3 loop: CASRSGALNGPQHF. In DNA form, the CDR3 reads TGTGCCAGCAGGTCGGGCGCGCTGAATGGGCCCCAGCATTTT.

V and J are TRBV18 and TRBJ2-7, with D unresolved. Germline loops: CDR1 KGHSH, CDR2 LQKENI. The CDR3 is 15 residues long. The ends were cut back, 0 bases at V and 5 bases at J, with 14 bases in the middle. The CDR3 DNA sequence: TGTGCCAGCTCACCACCGGTCAGCCCCATGGACGAGCAGTACTTC. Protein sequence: CASSPPVSPMDEQYF.

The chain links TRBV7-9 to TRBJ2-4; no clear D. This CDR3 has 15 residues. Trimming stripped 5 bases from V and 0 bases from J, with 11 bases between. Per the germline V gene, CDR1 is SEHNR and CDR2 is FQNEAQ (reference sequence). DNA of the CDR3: TGTGCCAGCAGCACAAACGCCTTAGCCAAAAACATTCAGTACTTC. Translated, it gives CASSTNALAKNIQYF.

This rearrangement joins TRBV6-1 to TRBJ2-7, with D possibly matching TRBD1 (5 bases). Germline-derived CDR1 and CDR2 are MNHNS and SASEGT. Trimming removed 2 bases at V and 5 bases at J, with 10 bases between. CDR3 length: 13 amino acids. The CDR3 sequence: CASSESGKHEQYF. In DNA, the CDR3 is TGTGCCAGCAGTGAATCAGGGAAACACGAGCAGTACTTC.

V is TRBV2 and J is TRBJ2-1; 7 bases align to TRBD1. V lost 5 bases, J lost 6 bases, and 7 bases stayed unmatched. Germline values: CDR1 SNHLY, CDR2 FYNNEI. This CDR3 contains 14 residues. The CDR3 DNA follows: TGTGCCAGCAGTTATCGACAGGGCGGCAATGAGCAGTTCTTC. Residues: CASSYRQGGNEQFF.

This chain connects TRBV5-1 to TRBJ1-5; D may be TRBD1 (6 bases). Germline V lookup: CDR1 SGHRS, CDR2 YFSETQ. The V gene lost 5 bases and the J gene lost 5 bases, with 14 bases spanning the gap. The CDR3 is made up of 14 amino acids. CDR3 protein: CASRASGADQPQHF. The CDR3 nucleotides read TGCGCCAGCAGGGCGTCGGGGGCAGATCAGCCCCAGCATTTT.

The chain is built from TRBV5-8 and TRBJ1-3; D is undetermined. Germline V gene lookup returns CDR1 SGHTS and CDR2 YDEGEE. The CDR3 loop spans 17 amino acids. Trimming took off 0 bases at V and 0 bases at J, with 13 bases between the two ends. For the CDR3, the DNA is TGTGCCAGCAGCTTGGAGGGCGGATTTAGCTCTGGAAACACCATATATTTT. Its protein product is CASSLEGGFSSGNTIYF.

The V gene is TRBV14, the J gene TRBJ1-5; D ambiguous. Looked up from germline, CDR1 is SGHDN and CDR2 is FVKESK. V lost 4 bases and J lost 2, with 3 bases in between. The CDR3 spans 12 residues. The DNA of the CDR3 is TGTGCCAGCAGCCTCGGCAATCAGCCCCAGCATTTT. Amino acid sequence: CASSLGNQPQHF.

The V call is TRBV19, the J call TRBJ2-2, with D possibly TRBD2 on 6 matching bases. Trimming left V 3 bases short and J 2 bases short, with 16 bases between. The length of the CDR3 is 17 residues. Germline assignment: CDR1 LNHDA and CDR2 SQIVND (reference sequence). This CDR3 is CASSMALGRINTGELFF. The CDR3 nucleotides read TGTGCCAGTAGTATGGCGTTGGGGAGGATAAACACCGGGGAGCTGTTTTTT.

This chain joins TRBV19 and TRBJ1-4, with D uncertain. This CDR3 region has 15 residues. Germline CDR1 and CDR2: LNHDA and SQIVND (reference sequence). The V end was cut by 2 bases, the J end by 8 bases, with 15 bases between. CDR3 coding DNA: TGTGCCAGTAGTATACTCGCTATACCACGGGAAAAACTGTTTTTT. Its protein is CASSILAIPREKLFF.

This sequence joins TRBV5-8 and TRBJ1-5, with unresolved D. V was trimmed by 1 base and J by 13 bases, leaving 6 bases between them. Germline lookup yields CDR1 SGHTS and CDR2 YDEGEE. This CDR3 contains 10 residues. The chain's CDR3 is CASSLNSQHF. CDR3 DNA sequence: TGTGCCAGCAGCTTGAACAGTCAGCATTTT.

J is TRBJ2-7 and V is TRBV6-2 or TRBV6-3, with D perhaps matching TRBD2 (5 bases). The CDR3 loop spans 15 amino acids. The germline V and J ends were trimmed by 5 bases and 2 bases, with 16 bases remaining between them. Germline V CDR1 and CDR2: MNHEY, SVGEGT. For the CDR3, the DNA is TGTGCCAGCAGTACCCAGCGGATCGGTACCTACGAGCAGTACTTC. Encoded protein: CASSTQRIGTYEQYF.

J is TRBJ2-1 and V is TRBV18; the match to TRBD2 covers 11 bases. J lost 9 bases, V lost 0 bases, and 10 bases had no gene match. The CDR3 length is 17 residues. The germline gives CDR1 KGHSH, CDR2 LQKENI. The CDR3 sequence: CASSPPSLAGGRGEQFF. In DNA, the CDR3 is TGTGCCAGCTCACCACCGAGTCTAGCGGGAGGTCGGGGTGAGCAGTTCTTC. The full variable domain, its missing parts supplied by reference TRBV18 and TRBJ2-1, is NAGVMQNPRHLVRRRGQEARLRCSPMKGHSHVYWYRQLPEEGLKFMVYLQKENIIDESGMPKERFSAEFPKEGPSILRIQQVVRGDSAAYFCASSPPSLAGGRGEQFFGPGTRLTVL.

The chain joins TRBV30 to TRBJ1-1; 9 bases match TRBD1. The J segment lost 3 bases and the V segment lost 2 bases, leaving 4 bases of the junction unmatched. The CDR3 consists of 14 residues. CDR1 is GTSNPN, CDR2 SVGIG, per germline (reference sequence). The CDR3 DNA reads TGTGCCTGGAGTAGACAGGGGGTGTACACTGAAGCTTTCTTT. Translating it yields CAWSRQGVYTEAFF. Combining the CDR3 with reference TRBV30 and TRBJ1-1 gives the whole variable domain SQTIHQWPATLVQPVGSPLSLECTVEGTSNPNLYWYRQAAGRGLQLLFYSVGIGQISSEVPQNLSASRPQDRQFILSSKKLLLSDSGFYLCAWSRQGVYTEAFFGQGTRLTVV.

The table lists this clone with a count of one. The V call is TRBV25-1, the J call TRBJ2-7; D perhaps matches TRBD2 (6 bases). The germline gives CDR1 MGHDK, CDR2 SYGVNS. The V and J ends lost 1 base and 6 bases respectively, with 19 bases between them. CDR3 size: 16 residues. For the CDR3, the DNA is TGTGCCAGCAGTGAATCCGTGGCAGGGAGGAACACCGAGCAGTACTTC. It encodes CASSESVAGRNTEQYF.

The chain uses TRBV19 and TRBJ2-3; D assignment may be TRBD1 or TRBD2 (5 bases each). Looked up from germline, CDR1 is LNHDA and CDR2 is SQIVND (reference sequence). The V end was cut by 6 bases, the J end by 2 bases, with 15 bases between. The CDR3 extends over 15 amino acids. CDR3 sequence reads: CASRPPRDPTDTQYF. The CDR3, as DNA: TGTGCCAGTAGACCCCCTAGGGACCCCACAGATACGCAGTATTTT. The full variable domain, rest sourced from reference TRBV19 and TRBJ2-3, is DGGITQSPKYLFRKEGQNVTLSCEQNLNHDAMYWYRQDPGQGLRLIYYSQIVNDFQKGDIAEGYSVSREKKESFPLTVTSAQKNPTAFYLCASRPPRDPTDTQYFGPGTRLTVL.

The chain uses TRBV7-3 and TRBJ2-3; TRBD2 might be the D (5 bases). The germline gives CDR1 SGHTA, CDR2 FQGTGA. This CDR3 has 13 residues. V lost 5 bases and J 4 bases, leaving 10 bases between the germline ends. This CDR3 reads CASSVDYSDTQYF. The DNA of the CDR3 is TGTGCCAGCAGCGTCGACTATTCAGATACGCAGTATTTT.

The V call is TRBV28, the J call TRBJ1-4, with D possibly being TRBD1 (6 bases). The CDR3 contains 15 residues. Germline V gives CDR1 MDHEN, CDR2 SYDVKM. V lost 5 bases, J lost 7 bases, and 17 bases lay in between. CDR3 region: CASSQAGVVGEKLFF. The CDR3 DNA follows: TGTGCCAGCAGTCAAGCAGGGGTAGTAGGTGAAAAACTGTTTTTT.

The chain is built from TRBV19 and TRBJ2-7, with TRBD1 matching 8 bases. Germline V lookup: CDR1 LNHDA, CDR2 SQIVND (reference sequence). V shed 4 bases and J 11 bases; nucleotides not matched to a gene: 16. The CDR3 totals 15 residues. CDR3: CASSKAGTGPPQEYF. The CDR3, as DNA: TGTGCCAGTAGTAAGGCCGGGACAGGCCCCCCTCAGGAGTACTTC.

The CDR3 loop reads CASSMGQTPYEQYF. In DNA, the CDR3 is TGCGCCAGCAGTATGGGACAGACCCCCTACGAGCAGTACTTC. The rearrangement links TRBV10-1 to TRBJ2-7; the match to TRBD1 covers 7 bases. The CDR3 length is 14 residues. Germline V lookup: CDR1 WNHNN, CDR2 SYGVQD (reference sequence). The J segment lost 2 bases and the V segment lost 5 bases, leaving 6 bases of the junction unmatched.

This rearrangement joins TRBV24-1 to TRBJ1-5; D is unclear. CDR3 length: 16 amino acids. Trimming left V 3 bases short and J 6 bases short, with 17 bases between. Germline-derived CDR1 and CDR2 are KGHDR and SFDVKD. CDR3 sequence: CATSDPTLGDGQPQHF. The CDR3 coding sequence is TGTGCCACCAGTGATCCCACCTTGGGCGATGGTCAGCCCCAGCATTTT.

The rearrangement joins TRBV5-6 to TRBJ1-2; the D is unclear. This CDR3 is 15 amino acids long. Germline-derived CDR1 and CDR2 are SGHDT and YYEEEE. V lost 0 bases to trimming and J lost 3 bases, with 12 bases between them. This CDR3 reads CASSLGPGLDYGYTF. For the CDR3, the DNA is TGTGCCAGCAGCTTGGGACCGGGCCTAGACTATGGCTACACCTTC.

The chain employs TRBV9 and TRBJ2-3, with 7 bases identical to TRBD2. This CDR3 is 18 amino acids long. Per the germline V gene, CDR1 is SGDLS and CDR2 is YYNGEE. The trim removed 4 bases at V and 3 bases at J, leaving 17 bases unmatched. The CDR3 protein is CASSPHPSGFARTDTQYF. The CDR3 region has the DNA TGTGCCAGCAGCCCACACCCTAGCGGTTTTGCTAGAACAGATACGCAGTATTTT.

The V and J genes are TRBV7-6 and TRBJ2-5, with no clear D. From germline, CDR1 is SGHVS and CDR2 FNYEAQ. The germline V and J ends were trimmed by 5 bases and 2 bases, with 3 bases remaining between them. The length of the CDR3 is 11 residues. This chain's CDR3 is CASSHQETQYF. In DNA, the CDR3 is TGTGCCAGCAGCCATCAAGAGACCCAGTACTTC.

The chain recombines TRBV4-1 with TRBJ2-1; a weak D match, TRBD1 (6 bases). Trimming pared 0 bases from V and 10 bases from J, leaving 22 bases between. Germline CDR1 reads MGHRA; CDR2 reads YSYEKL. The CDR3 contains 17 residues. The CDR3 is CASSQDFRAGQGFEQFF. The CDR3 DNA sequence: TGCGCCAGCAGCCAAGATTTTAGGGCAGGGCAGGGGTTCGAGCAGTTCTTC.

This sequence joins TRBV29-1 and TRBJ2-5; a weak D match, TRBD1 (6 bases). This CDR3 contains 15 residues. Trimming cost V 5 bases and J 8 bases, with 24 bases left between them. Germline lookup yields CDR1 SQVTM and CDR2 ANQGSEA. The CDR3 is CSVSEGGIALGTQYF. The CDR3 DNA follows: TGCAGCGTTAGTGAAGGGGGAATAGCGCTCGGTACCCAGTACTTC.

The CDR3 loop reads CASSLALGWELFF. The CDR3 DNA reads TGTGCCAGCAGCTTAGCGCTGGGTTGGGAGCTGTTTTTT. The chain employs TRBV7-6 and TRBJ2-2; unclear D gene. The CDR3 totals 13 residues. V lost 0 bases and J 9 bases, leaving 8 bases between the germline ends. From germline, CDR1 is SGHVS and CDR2 FNYEAQ.

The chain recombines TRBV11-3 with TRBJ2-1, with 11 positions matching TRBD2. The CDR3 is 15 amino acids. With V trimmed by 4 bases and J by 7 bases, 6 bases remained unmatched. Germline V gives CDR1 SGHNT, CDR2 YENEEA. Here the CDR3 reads CASSSATSGSNEQFF. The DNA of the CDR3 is TGTGCCAGCAGCTCTGCTACTAGCGGGAGTAATGAGCAGTTCTTC.